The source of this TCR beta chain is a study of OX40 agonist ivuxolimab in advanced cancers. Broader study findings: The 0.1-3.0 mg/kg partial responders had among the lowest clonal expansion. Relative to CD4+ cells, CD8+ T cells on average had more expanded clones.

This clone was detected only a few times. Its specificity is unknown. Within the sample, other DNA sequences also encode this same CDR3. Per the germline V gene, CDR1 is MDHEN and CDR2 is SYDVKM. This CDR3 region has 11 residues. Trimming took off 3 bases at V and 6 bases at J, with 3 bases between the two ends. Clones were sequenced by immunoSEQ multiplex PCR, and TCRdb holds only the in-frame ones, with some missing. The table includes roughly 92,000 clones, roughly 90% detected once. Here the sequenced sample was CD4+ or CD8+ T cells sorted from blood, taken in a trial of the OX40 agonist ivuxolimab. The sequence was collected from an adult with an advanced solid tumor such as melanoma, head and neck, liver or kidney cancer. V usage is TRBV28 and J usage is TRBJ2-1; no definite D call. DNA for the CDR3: TGTGCCAGCAGTTTCCCCAATGAGCAGTTCTTC. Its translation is CASSFPNEQFF.